This is a list of T cell receptor beta chains from one sample in a study of T-cell memory formation after mild COVID-19. TCRdb analysed the 5' RACE reads with MiXCR anew, one entry per CDR3 protein. Of about 450,000 distinct CDR3 sequences listed, less than 25% are singletons. Sequenced sample: PBMCs or a T cell subset sorted from them (not recorded which). The receptors were gathered from an adult woman who had mild COVID-19 (a few samples of this study predate the infection). Cell type and time point are not known. Each CDR3 is given with its conserved first and last residue. Each record gives: V gene, J gene, clone size, D gene, CDR3 protein, CDR3 DNA. The D gene is left open where the match is weak. Not all rows give a size; the values are once, few, many and, for expanded clones, a class.

TRBV7-8	TRBJ1-2	-	-	CASSAQWHRVDYGYTF	TGTGCCAGCAGCGCCCAGTGGCACAGGGTTGACTATGGCTACACCTTC
TRBV15	TRBJ2-7	few	-	CATSRDRAGNYEQYF	TGTGCCACCAGCAGAGATAGAGCAGGGAACTACGAGCAGTACTTC
TRBV9	TRBJ1-1	few	-	CASSVENRATEAFF	TGTGCCAGCAGCGTAGAGAACAGGGCCACTGAAGCTTTCTTT
TRBV4-2	TRBJ2-7	-	TRBD2	CASSQEGLAGFYEQYF	TGTGCCAGCAGCCAGGAGGGACTAGCGGGATTCTACGAGCAGTACTTC
TRBV5-6	TRBJ1-1	few	-	CASSLAKRRNTEAFF	TGTGCCAGCAGCTTGGCTAAGAGGAGAAACACTGAAGCTTTCTTT
TRBV6-6	TRBJ1-1	-	-	CASTLTLNTEAFF	TGTGCCAGTACACTTACTTTGAACACTGAAGCTTTCTTT
TRBV28	TRBJ2-7	few	TRBD1	CATWTGNHEQYF	TGTGCCACCTGGACAGGGAACCACGAGCAGTACTTC
TRBV11-2	TRBJ1-4	once	-	CASSLDRIGEKLFF	TGTGCCAGCAGCTTAGATCGTATCGGGGAAAAACTGTTTTTT
TRBV12-3/TRBV12-4	TRBJ1-1	-	TRBD1	CASSGDPGQFMGNTEAFF	TGTGCCAGCAGTGGTGATCCGGGACAGTTTATGGGGAACACTGAAGCTTTCTTT
TRBV7-3	TRBJ1-1	few	-	CASAWDTNTEAFF	TGTGCCAGCGCTTGGGACACAAACACTGAAGCTTTCTTT
TRBV24-1	TRBJ2-3	few	-	CATSDLEFASTDTQYF	TGTGCCACCAGTGATTTGGAGTTCGCTAGCACAGATACGCAGTATTTT
TRBV6-5	TRBJ2-5	few	-	CASSYGQMVQETQYF	TGTGCCAGCAGTTATGGACAGATGGTCCAGGAGACCCAGTACTTC
TRBV30	TRBJ2-7	few	-	CAWSTSGRYEQYF	TGTGCCTGGAGCACCTCAGGACGGTACGAGCAGTACTTC
TRBV5-1	TRBJ2-2	few	-	CASSLEVPGELFF	TGCGCCAGCAGCTTGGAAGTCCCCGGGGAGCTGTTTTTT
TRBV30	TRBJ2-3	-	-	CAWSPPRGGFGDTQYF	TGTGCCTGGAGTCCCCCTCGGGGAGGCTTCGGTGATACGCAGTATTTT
TRBV12-3/TRBV12-4	TRBJ1-2	few	-	CASTLRGASNYGYTF	TGTGCCAGCACCCTACGGGGAGCGTCTAACTATGGCTACACCTTC
TRBV6-5	TRBJ2-5	few	TRBD2	CASIPSGGTTQYF	TGTGCCAGCATCCCTTCGGGGGGGACGACCCAGTACTTC
TRBV15	TRBJ2-3	-	-	CATSREEPWGTDTQYF	TGTGCCACCAGCAGAGAGGAGCCCTGGGGCACAGATACGCAGTATTTT
TRBV5-1	TRBJ2-7	once	-	CASRSPSEQYF	TGCGCCAGCAGATCCCCCTCCGAGCAGTACTTC
TRBV4-1	TRBJ2-7	-	TRBD2	CASSTFERGGPYEQYF	TGCGCCAGCAGCACGTTCGAGCGGGGGGGCCCTTACGAGCAGTACTTC
TRBV5-1	TRBJ2-5	few	TRBD2	CASSPGPSGGLQETQYF	TGCGCCAGCAGCCCGGGTCCCAGCGGGGGGCTCCAAGAGACCCAGTACTTC
TRBV9	TRBJ2-1	-	-	CASSVGDRGRTSGNEQFF	TGTGCCAGCAGCGTAGGAGACAGGGGGCGGACTAGCGGGAATGAGCAGTTCTTC
TRBV3-1	TRBJ1-2	few	-	CASSQAGLRGYTF	TGTGCCAGCAGCCAAGCAGGGTTGCGAGGCTACACCTTC
TRBV4-1	TRBJ2-7	-	-	CASSPSGAWGSYEQYF	TGCGCCAGCAGCCCCTCCGGGGCGTGGGGTTCCTACGAGCAGTACTTC
TRBV12-3/TRBV12-4	TRBJ2-6	few	-	CASTPGGRSSGANVLTF	TGTGCCAGCACTCCGGGCGGCCGAAGCTCTGGGGCCAACGTCCTGACTTTC
TRBV18	TRBJ2-4	-	-	CASSPGLEGIQYF	TGTGCCAGCTCACCAGGCCTGGAGGGCATTCAGTACTTC
TRBV5-4	TRBJ1-1	-	-	CASSFGWEAFF	TGTGCCAGCAGCTTTGGCTGGGAAGCTTTCTTT
TRBV5-1	TRBJ2-7	-	-	CASSLGTRNEQYF	TGCGCCAGCAGCTTAGGGACTCGGAACGAGCAGTACTTC
TRBV5-1	TRBJ2-3	-	-	CASSLDGIILGADTQYF	TGCGCCAGCAGCTTGGACGGGATTATACTTGGAGCAGATACGCAGTATTTT
TRBV15	TRBJ1-2	-	-	CATSPRGGYGYTF	TGTGCCACCAGCCCCCGCGGAGGCTATGGCTACACCTTC
TRBV11-2	TRBJ2-7	many	TRBD1	CASSLSMGQTYEQYF	TGTGCCAGCAGCTTAAGTATGGGACAGACCTACGAGCAGTACTTC
TRBV24-1	TRBJ2-5	-	TRBD2	CATTEGGGIQETQYF	TGTGCCACCACCGAAGGCGGGGGGATCCAAGAGACCCAGTACTTC
TRBV4-2	TRBJ2-1	few	TRBD2	CASSQGEASGRAVYNEQFF	TGTGCCAGCAGCCAAGGAGAGGCTAGCGGGAGGGCCGTGTACAATGAGCAGTTCTTC
TRBV12-3/TRBV12-4	TRBJ1-5	-	-	CASKHTGLSNQPQHF	TGTGCCAGCAAACACACAGGGTTAAGCAATCAGCCCCAGCATTTT
TRBV2	TRBJ2-1	-	TRBD2	CASSERAGRGAIDEQFF	TGTGCCAGCAGTGAAAGGGCTGGGCGGGGGGCTATAGATGAGCAGTTCTTC
TRBV7-9	TRBJ2-1	few	TRBD2	CASSSTSGPWNEQFF	TGTGCCAGCAGCTCGACTAGCGGGCCATGGAATGAGCAGTTCTTC
TRBV21-1	TRBJ2-3	-	-	CASSKRIIPTDTQYF	TGTGCCAGCAGCAAAAGAATTATTCCCACAGATACGCAGTATTTT
TRBV20-1	TRBJ2-5	-	-	CSAGRGGTQETQYF	TGCAGTGCTGGCCGTGGGGGGACGCAAGAGACCCAGTACTTC
TRBV5-1	TRBJ2-5	few	TRBD2	CASSLTGTSRETQYF	TGCGCCAGCAGCTTAACCGGGACTAGCCGAGAGACCCAGTACTTC
TRBV4-3	TRBJ2-2	-	-	CASSAQGRGELFF	TGCGCCAGCAGCGCTCAGGGGAGGGGGGAGCTGTTTTTT
TRBV25-1	TRBJ2-6	few	-	CASSDSMRGVAGANVLTF	TGTGCCAGCAGTGATAGTATGAGGGGAGTGGCTGGGGCCAACGTCCTGACTTTC
TRBV24-1	TRBJ1-1	-	TRBD1	CATSGPGTGLEGEAFF	TGTGCCACCAGTGGTCCCGGGACAGGCCTAGAAGGTGAAGCTTTCTTT
TRBV7-8	TRBJ1-5	few	-	CASSKHADSYSNQPQHF	TGTGCCAGCAGCAAGCACGCGGACAGTTATAGCAATCAGCCCCAGCATTTT
TRBV5-8	TRBJ1-5	-	-	CASSQYIDSSNQPQHF	TGTGCCAGCAGCCAGTATATTGATAGCTCCAATCAGCCCCAGCATTTT
TRBV29-1	TRBJ2-3	-	-	CSAPDAGTDTQYF	TGCAGCGCGCCGGACGCAGGCACAGATACGCAGTATTTT
TRBV12-3/TRBV12-4	TRBJ2-2	few	TRBD2	CASSLGSGGSNTGELFF	TGTGCCAGCAGTTTGGGTAGCGGGGGGTCTAACACCGGGGAGCTGTTTTTT
TRBV5-1	TRBJ2-7	-	-	CASSLGATSYEQYF	TGCGCCAGCAGCTTGGGGGCTACCTCCTACGAGCAGTACTTC